These 28 T cell receptor beta chains came from one sample sequenced in a study of blood T cell repertoires in COVID-19. Sequenced by immunoSEQ multiplex PCR; TCRdb stores in-frame clones only, minus some. The sample holds under 200,000 clones, more than 70% seen once. The sequenced sample was peripheral blood. The source of these receptors is a man between 18 and 35 years old with active or convalescent COVID-19.

The chain combines TRBV4-1 with TRBJ2-7; D might be TRBD2 (7 bases). Germline loops: CDR1 MGHRA, CDR2 YSYEKL. V dropped 0 bases and J dropped 6 bases, with 15 bases sitting between them. CDR3 size: 15 residues. CDR3 DNA: TGCGCCAGCAGCCAAGAAAAGGGGGGGGCCCTCGAGCAGTACTTC. Residues: CASSQEKGGALEQYF.

The J gene is TRBJ1-1, the V gene TRBV3-1 (or the pseudogene TRBV3-2); D is unresolved. Germline CDR1 reads LGHDT; CDR2 reads YNNKEL (reference sequence). CDR3 length: 17 residues. The V end lost 1 base, the J end lost 0 bases, and 15 bases lay between the germline ends. The DNA for the CDR3 is TGTGCCAGCAGCCAAGTGGAGGCAGAACCCATGAACACTGAAGCTTTCTTT. Protein sequence: CASSQVEAEPMNTEAFF.

The J gene is TRBJ2-7, the V gene TRBV27; 7 bases line up with TRBD1. The trim removed 6 bases at V and 0 bases at J, leaving 5 bases unmatched. The CDR3 length is 14 residues. Germline V gene lookup returns CDR1 MNHEY and CDR2 SMNVEV (reference sequence). In DNA, the CDR3 is TGTGCCAGCAGGTTCCAGGGGGTCTCCTACGAGCAGTACTTC. It codes for CASRFQGVSYEQYF.

This chain connects TRBV4-1 to TRBJ2-7; D perhaps matches TRBD1 (6 bases). Germline CDR1 reads MGHRA; CDR2 reads YSYEKL. The length of the CDR3 is 14 residues. V lost 0 bases to trimming and J lost 4 bases, with 10 bases between them. The CDR3 coding sequence is TGCGCCAGCAGCCAAGATGTCAGGGGATACGAGCAGTACTTC. Amino acids: CASSQDVRGYEQYF.

The gene calls are TRBV5-8 and TRBJ2-2; maybe TRBD2 (5 bases). CDR3 size: 16 residues. Germline V lookup: CDR1 SGHTS, CDR2 YDEGEE. Trimming removed 2 bases at V and 1 base at J, with 12 bases between. The CDR3 region has the DNA TGTGCCAGCAGCTTAAATTACGGGATGAACACCGGGGAGCTGTTTTTT. This translates into CASSLNYGMNTGELFF.

The V call is TRBV2, the J call TRBJ1-5; D possibly corresponds to TRBD1 (5 bases). Trimming took off 6 bases at V and 1 base at J, with 10 bases between the two ends. The CDR3 sequence is 14 residues long. The germline gives CDR1 SNHLY, CDR2 FYNNEI. The CDR3 loop is CASSKGLSNQPQHF. The CDR3 DNA reads TGTGCCAGCAGCAAGGGGTTGAGCAATCAGCCCCAGCATTTT. Drawing the rest from reference TRBV2 and TRBJ1-5, the complete variable domain is EPEVTQTPSHQVTQMGQEVILRCVPISNHLYFYWYRQILGQKVEFLVSFYNNEISEKSEIFDDQFSVERPDGSNFTLKIRSTKLEDSAMYFCASSKGLSNQPQHFGDGTRLSIL.

This chain joins TRBV9 and TRBJ1-2; a possible D gene is TRBD1 (5 bases). The germline V and J ends were trimmed by 4 bases and 4 bases, with 26 bases remaining between them. The germline gives CDR1 SGDLS, CDR2 YYNGEE. The CDR3 has 18 residues. The CDR3 nucleotides read TGTGCCAGCAGCCCTCCCGGTTTGGTGTCTTGGGGGGGCTATGGCTACACCTTC. This translates into CASSPPGLVSWGGYGYTF.

This clone was detected once. The V and J genes are TRBV7-2 and TRBJ2-3, with 10 bases lining up with TRBD2. In germline, CDR1 is SGHTA, CDR2 FQGNSA. This CDR3 is 17 amino acids long. Trimming took 2 bases from V and 3 from J; bases not matched to a gene: 8. The DNA of the CDR3 is TGTGCCAGCAGCTTACCGAAGCGGGGGGGCCCGACAGATACGCAGTATTTT. This sequence encodes CASSLPKRGGPTDTQYF.

The rearrangement links TRBV19 to TRBJ2-1; D ambiguous. From germline, CDR1 is LNHDA and CDR2 SQIVND (reference sequence). This CDR3 comprises 11 residues. Between the trimmed V and J ends, which lost 4 bases and 7 bases, there was a span of 5 bases. CDR3 region: CASSRRNEQFF. For the CDR3, the DNA is TGTGCCAGTAGTAGGCGGAATGAGCAGTTCTTC.

This CDR3 reads CASSLAVRTGDGYTF. The CDR3 nucleotides are TGCGCCAGCAGCTTGGCCGTAAGGACCGGGGATGGCTACACCTTC. The chain is built from TRBV5-1 and TRBJ1-2; D not certain. CDR1 and CDR2 (germline): SGHRS, YFSETQ. Trimming removed 0 bases from V and 6 bases from J, with 15 bases in between. The CDR3 totals 15 residues.

This clone was recorded a few times. The chain couples TRBV4-3 to TRBJ2-5, with 13 bases matching TRBD2. The germline CDR1 and CDR2 sequences are LGHNA and YSLEER. J was trimmed by 7 bases and V by 3 bases; bases with no gene match: 11. The CDR3 extends over 17 amino acids. CDR3 nucleotides: TGCGCCAGCAGCCAGCACACTAGCGGGAGGGCCGCTGGGACCCAGTACTTC. Translated: CASSQHTSGRAAGTQYF.

V is TRBV7-9 and J is TRBJ1-2, with TRBD1 identical over 8 bases. V was pared by 3 bases and J by 6 bases, with 3 bases of the junction left unmatched. CDR1 is SEHNR, CDR2 FQNEAQ, per germline (reference sequence). The CDR3 has 13 amino acids. The CDR3 coding sequence is TGTGCCAGCAGCTTGGACAGGGTAAATGGCTACACCTTC. The encoded protein is CASSLDRVNGYTF.

This chain connects TRBV19 to TRBJ1-1; the match to TRBD1 covers 7 bases. The germline CDR1 and CDR2 sequences are LNHDA and SQIVND (reference sequence). The V gene end was trimmed by 2 bases and the J gene end by 0 bases; junction bases not matched to a gene: 12. The CDR3 is made up of 18 amino acids. The CDR3 DNA follows: TGTGCCAGTAGTATACTTGACAGGGTCTCGGAATTGAACACTGAAGCTTTCTTT. Protein sequence: CASSILDRVSELNTEAFF.

The chain employs TRBV5-6 and TRBJ1-1; D is ambiguous. Trimming removed 6 bases at V and 1 base at J, with 10 bases between. Germline-derived CDR1 and CDR2 are SGHDT and YYEEEE. This CDR3 has 13 residues. CDR3 nucleotides: TGTGCCAGCACCCCGACACAGAACACTGAAGCTTTCTTT. Translated, it gives CASTPTQNTEAFF.

The chain links TRBV19 to TRBJ1-4; D gene uncertain. The CDR3 sequence is 16 residues long. The germline V gene has CDR1 LNHDA and CDR2 SQIVND (reference sequence). V was pared by 6 bases and J by 8 bases, with 22 bases between. The CDR3: CASRTTKRGSGEKLFF. The DNA of the CDR3 is TGTGCCAGTAGGACCACGAAGCGGGGTAGTGGGGAAAAACTGTTTTTT.

This rearrangement joins TRBV19 to TRBJ1-1, with D perhaps TRBD1 (6 bases). Germline V lookup: CDR1 LNHDA, CDR2 SQIVND (reference sequence). The CDR3 has 12 amino acids. The germline V and J ends were trimmed by 5 bases and 8 bases, with 12 bases remaining between them. This CDR3 reads CASSSRTVEAFF. CDR3 DNA sequence: TGTGCCAGTAGTTCGAGGACAGTAGAAGCTTTCTTT.

The chain joins TRBV29-1 to TRBJ1-1; the match to TRBD1 covers 9 bases. CDR3 length: 14 amino acids. CDR1 is SQVTM, CDR2 ANQGSEA, per germline. J gave up 1 base and V 5 bases, and 5 bases lay outside the gene matches. CDR3 sequence reads: CSVSQDRGNTEAFF. Here the CDR3 DNA reads TGCAGCGTTTCTCAGGACAGGGGGAACACTGAAGCTTTCTTT.

The gene calls are TRBV6-4 and TRBJ1-3; D is possibly TRBD1 (6 bases). The V end was cut by 6 bases, the J end by 0 bases, with 12 bases between. Germline CDR1 reads MRHNA; CDR2 reads SNTAGT. The CDR3 is 15 amino acids. For the CDR3, the DNA is TGTGCCAGCAGCCGGGACATGGACTCTGGAAACACCATATATTTT. It yields the protein CASSRDMDSGNTIYF.

This chain uses TRBV7-2 with TRBJ1-3; 9 bases are a match to TRBD1. Germline trimming cut 1 base from V and 4 bases from J; bases unmatched to any gene: 8. Germline V gene data show CDR1 as SGHTA and CDR2 as FQGNSA. The CDR3 totals 17 residues. The CDR3 DNA reads TGTGCCAGCAGCTTAGTAATGGGACAGGGAGGGGGAAACACCATATATTTT. Amino acid sequence: CASSLVMGQGGGNTIYF. The entire variable domain, with the rest obtained from reference TRBV7-2 and TRBJ1-3, is as follows: GAGVSQSPSNKVTEKGKDVELRCDPISGHTALYWYRQSLGQGLEFLIYFQGNSAPDKSGLPSDRFSAERTGGSVSTLTIQRTQQEDSAVYLCASSLVMGQGGGNTIYFGEGSWLTVV.

This clone was observed a single time. The CDR3 DNA reads as TGTGCCAGTGATCAGGGGGCGCGGATCTCGTATGGCTACACCTTC. The encoded protein is CASDQGARISYGYTF. The V call is TRBV11-2, the J call TRBJ1-2; TRBD1 matches at 8 bases. CDR1 is SGHAT and CDR2 is FQNNGV in the germline V gene. The CDR3 consists of 15 residues. The ends lost 9 bases at V and 5 bases at J; junction bases unmatched: 14.

The chain combines TRBV7-2 with TRBJ2-1, with 13 nucleotides matching TRBD2. The CDR3 extends over 19 amino acids. V lost 0 bases to trimming and J lost 4 bases; unmatched junction nucleotides: 9. Germline V gene lookup returns CDR1 SGHTA and CDR2 FQGNSA. CDR3: CASSLAGKRGLAGYNEQFF. The CDR3 DNA is TGTGCCAGCAGCTTAGCGGGAAAAAGGGGACTAGCGGGGTACAATGAGCAGTTCTTC. The complete variable domain, with remaining parts taken from reference TRBV7-2 and TRBJ2-1, reads GAGVSQSPSNKVTEKGKDVELRCDPISGHTALYWYRQSLGQGLEFLIYFQGNSAPDKSGLPSDRFSAERTGGSVSTLTIQRTQQEDSAVYLCASSLAGKRGLAGYNEQFFGPGTRLTVL.

V and J are TRBV19 and TRBJ1-5; 11 nucleotides align to TRBD1. The germline gives CDR1 LNHDA, CDR2 SQIVND (reference sequence). The CDR3 is made up of 16 amino acids. Germline trimming cut 4 bases from V and 6 bases from J; bases unmatched to any gene: 8. The DNA for the CDR3 is TGTGCCAGTAGTACAGTACCCGGGACAGGGGGTCAGCCCCAGCATTTT. This codes for CASSTVPGTGGQPQHF.

This chain connects TRBV19 to TRBJ2-5, with a possible D match to TRBD2 (5 bases). This CDR3 spans 14 amino acids. CDR1 and CDR2 (germline): LNHDA, SQIVND (reference sequence). V lost 4 bases to trimming and J lost 5 bases, with 14 bases between them. In DNA form, the CDR3 reads TGTGCCAGTAGTACGTGGGAGCCGGGGGAGACCCAGTACTTC. It translates to CASSTWEPGETQYF.

The J gene is TRBJ2-1, the V gene TRBV11-3, with TRBD2 matching over 12 bases. V shed 6 bases, J shed 4 bases, and the junction held 4 bases outside the gene matches. The germline V gene has CDR1 SGHNT and CDR2 YENEEA. The CDR3 runs 15 residues. CDR3 protein: CASSSGTSGYNEQFF. The CDR3 nucleotides read TGTGCCAGCAGTTCCGGGACTAGCGGGTACAATGAGCAGTTCTTC.

As for this clone: The junction shows a germline mismatch at one end, possibly a read error. This chain links TRBV5-4 with TRBJ2-3; unclear D gene. From germline, CDR1 is SGHNT and CDR2 YYREEE (reference sequence). The CDR3 consists of 14 residues. As DNA, the CDR3 is TGTGCCAGCAGCTCCGAGGTTAGCACCGATACGCAGTATTTT. Translation: CASSSEVSTDTQYF.

CDR3 sequence reads: CASHTRGKSGYTF. The CDR3 DNA reads as TGTGCCAGCCACACACGGGGGAAGTCTGGCTACACCTTC. The chain combines TRBV6-5 with TRBJ1-2; TRBD1 is a possible D gene (5 bases). V was pared by 8 bases and J by 7 bases, with 17 bases between. The CDR3 runs 13 residues. The germline V gene encodes CDR1 MNHEY and CDR2 SVGAGI.

The chain employs TRBV2 and TRBJ1-6; a possible D gene is TRBD1 (6 bases). The germline V gene has CDR1 SNHLY and CDR2 FYNNEI. V dropped 5 bases and J dropped 16 bases, with 21 bases sitting between them. The CDR3 runs 14 residues. CDR3 nucleotides: TGTGCCAGCAGTCAACAGGGCGATCTATTTAATCTCCACTTT. Amino acid sequence: CASSQQGDLFNLHF.

The J gene is TRBJ1-6, the V gene TRBV3-1 (or the pseudogene TRBV3-2); D gene unclear. V was clipped by 4 bases and J by 3 bases, with 7 bases between them. The V gene's germline CDR1 is LGHDT and CDR2 YNNKEL (reference sequence). The CDR3 totals 14 residues. CDR3 residues: CASSPGSYNSPLHF. In DNA, the CDR3 is TGTGCCAGCAGCCCCGGGAGCTATAATTCACCCCTCCACTTT.